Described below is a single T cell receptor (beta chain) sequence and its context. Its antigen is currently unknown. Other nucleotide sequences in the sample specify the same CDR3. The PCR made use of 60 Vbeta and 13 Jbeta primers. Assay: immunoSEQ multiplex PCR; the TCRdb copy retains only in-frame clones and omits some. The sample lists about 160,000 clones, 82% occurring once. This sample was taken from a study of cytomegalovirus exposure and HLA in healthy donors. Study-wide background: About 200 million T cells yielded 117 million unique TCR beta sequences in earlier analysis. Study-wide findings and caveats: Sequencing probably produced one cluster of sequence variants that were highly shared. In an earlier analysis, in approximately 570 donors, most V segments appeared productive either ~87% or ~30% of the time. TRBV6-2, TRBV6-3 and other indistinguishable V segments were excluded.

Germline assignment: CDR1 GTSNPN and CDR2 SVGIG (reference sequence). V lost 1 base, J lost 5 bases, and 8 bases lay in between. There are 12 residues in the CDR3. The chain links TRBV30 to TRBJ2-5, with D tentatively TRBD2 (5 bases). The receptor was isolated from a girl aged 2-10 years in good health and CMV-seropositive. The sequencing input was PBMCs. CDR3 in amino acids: CAWSAGLETQYF. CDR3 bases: TGTGCCTGGAGTGCGGGGTTGGAGACCCAGTACTTC.